These 2 T cell receptor beta chains originate from one sample sequenced in a study of cytomegalovirus exposure and HLA in healthy donors. Amplification used 60 Vbeta primers and 13 Jbeta primers. TCRdb's table, derived via immunoSEQ multiplex PCR, lists solely in-frame clones and lacks some. The table includes 85,000 to 100,000 clones, over 70% detected once. Material for sequencing was PBMCs. The receptors were sampled from a girl aged 2 to 9 in good health and CMV-seropositive.

V gene TRBV27 combines with J gene TRBJ1-2; tentatively, D is TRBD1 (6 bases). V dropped 6 bases and J dropped 5 bases, with 19 bases sitting between them. Germline assignment: CDR1 MNHEY and CDR2 SMNVEV (reference sequence). This CDR3 is 15 amino acids long. The DNA for the CDR3 is TGTGCCAGCAGGATCAGGGAAGGGACAACTTATGGCTACACCTTC. The encoded protein is CASRIREGTTYGYTF.

The chain recombines TRBV6-6 with TRBJ1-5; tentative D call: TRBD1 (6 bases). Germline-derived CDR1 and CDR2 are MNHNY and SVGAGI (reference sequence). The V and J ends lost 0 bases and 4 bases respectively, with 13 bases between them. The CDR3 covers 16 residues. CDR3 residues: CASSYSSGTTNQPQHF. The CDR3 nucleotides are TGTGCCAGCAGTTACTCGTCCGGGACAACTAATCAGCCCCAGCATTTT.